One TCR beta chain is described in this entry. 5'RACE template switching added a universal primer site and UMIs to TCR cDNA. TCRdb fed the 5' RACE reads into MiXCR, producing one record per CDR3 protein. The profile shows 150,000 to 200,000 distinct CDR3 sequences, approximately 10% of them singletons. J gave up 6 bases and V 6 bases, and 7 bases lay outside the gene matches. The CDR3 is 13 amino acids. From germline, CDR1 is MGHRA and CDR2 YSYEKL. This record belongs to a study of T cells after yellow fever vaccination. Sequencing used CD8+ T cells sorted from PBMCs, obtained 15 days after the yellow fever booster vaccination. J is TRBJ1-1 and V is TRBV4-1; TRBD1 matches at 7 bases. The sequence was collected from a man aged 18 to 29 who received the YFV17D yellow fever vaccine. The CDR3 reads CASSHGTDPEAFF. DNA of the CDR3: TGCGCCAGCAGTCACGGGACAGATCCTGAAGCTTTCTTT.